This is a list of T cell receptor beta chains from one sample in a study of cytomegalovirus exposure and HLA in healthy donors. Libraries were prepared by immunoSEQ multiplex PCR; TCRdb keeps only in-frame clonotypes and omits some of them. The data contain 90,000 or so clones, 85% of them singletons. The specimen sequenced was PBMCs. The receptors were gathered from a man aged 18-30 years in good health and CMV-seropositive. The CDR3 runs from the conserved cysteine through the conserved F or W.

CDR3 protein: CASSLDKGYGYTF
V gene: TRBV11-1

CDR3 protein: CASSSTGTGAYNEQFF
V gene: TRBV7-2

CDR3 protein: CATQGQETQYF
V gene: TRBV10-3

CDR3 protein: CASSLPPDLGDIQYF
V gene: TRBV27

CDR3 protein: CTSSQDGGSSYNEQFF
V gene: TRBV1

CDR3 protein: CASTRVESDTQYF
V gene: TRBV10-2

CDR3 protein: CASSLTSGPTNEKLFF
V gene: TRBV5-1

CDR3 protein: CSGTGDNEQFF
V gene: TRBV29-1

CDR3 protein: CASSRTQGRDTEAFF
V gene: TRBV4-1

CDR3 protein: CASNRAGVRTDTQYF
V gene: TRBV5-1

CDR3 protein: CASSEGNSRETQYF
V gene: TRBV6-1

CDR3 protein: CASSTGQGISSYNEQFF
V gene: TRBV7-9

CDR3 protein: CASSEMGQPGNTIYF
V gene: TRBV2

CDR3 protein: CASSTRQGLRNTIYF
V gene: TRBV21-1

CDR3 protein: CASSIPGLDYNEQFF
V gene: TRBV19

CDR3 protein: CASSHRQGATGYGYTF
V gene: TRBV11-1

CDR3 protein: CAISAIDRTGDEQYF
V gene: TRBV10-3

CDR3 protein: CAWSETRGQGNQPQHF
V gene: TRBV30

CDR3 protein: CASSSGGYGYTF
V gene: TRBV5-1

CDR3 protein: CASSTSTGGSDTQYF
V gene: TRBV6-1

CDR3 protein: CATSRDTSGSDQPQHF
V gene: TRBV15

CDR3 protein: CASSYSSGVSSYEQYF
V gene: TRBV6-5

CDR3 protein: CASSAPNLAGADTQYF
V gene: TRBV6-1

CDR3 protein: CASSPGQGEDYEQYF
V gene: TRBV18

CDR3 protein: CASSVGGELTNEQFF
V gene: TRBV9

CDR3 protein: CASSWGLAGVEEQFF
V gene: TRBV5-6

CDR3 protein: CAIKLGLAGVDTQYF
V gene: TRBV10-3

CDR3 protein: CASSLLKGTEAFF
V gene: TRBV28

CDR3 protein: CSVGELAPQFF
V gene: TRBV29-1

CDR3 protein: CASSGSGRANEQYF
V gene: TRBV9

CDR3 protein: CASSFGSMKYNEQFF
V gene: TRBV7-8

CDR3 protein: CASSTSYEQYF
V gene: TRBV11-2

CDR3 protein: CASSTGPNQPQHF
V gene: TRBV6-4

CDR3 protein: CASSEGLAGANEQFF
V gene: TRBV6-1

CDR3 protein: CATSREGGAETQYF
V gene: TRBV15

CDR3 protein: CASRGTPYQPQHF
V gene: TRBV28

CDR3 protein: CASSLAGRGYTF
V gene: TRBV7-9

CDR3 protein: CASSLVSAGLGNEQFF
V gene: TRBV7-7

CDR3 protein: CASSQEEGAGANVLTF
V gene: TRBV4-2

CDR3 protein: CASSRTEIYEQYF
V gene: TRBV13